This entry lists 30 T cell receptor beta chains sequenced from one sample in a study of blood T cell repertoires in COVID-19. The repertoire was sequenced with immunoSEQ multiplex PCR; TCRdb's copy has only in-frame clones and lacks some. There are 200,000 to 250,000 clones in the sample; 86% occur only once, and 9.5% to 13% lies in the top ten. The specimen sequenced was peripheral blood. These receptors all come from a woman in her fifties or sixties with COVID-19, enrolled during active disease.

V is TRBV27 and J is TRBJ1-5; D unclear. The CDR3 contains 13 residues. Germline V gives CDR1 MNHEY, CDR2 SMNVEV (reference sequence). The V end lost 1 base, the J end lost 4 bases, and 5 bases lay between the germline ends. The CDR3 DNA reads TGTGCCAGCAGTTTATACAGAAATCAGCCCCAGCATTTT. Translated, it gives CASSLYRNQPQHF.

The chain has TRBV7-2 and TRBJ1-5, with no clear D. This CDR3 is built from 15 residues. Germline loops: CDR1 SGHTA, CDR2 FQGNSA. V was shortened by 1 base and J by 5 bases, with 12 bases between the two germline ends. This chain's CDR3 is CASSLEVGGYQPQHF. The DNA of the CDR3 is TGTGCCAGCAGCTTAGAGGTCGGCGGATATCAGCCCCAGCATTTT.

This sequence joins TRBV5-1 and TRBJ2-1; TRBD2 matches 8 bases. CDR1 SGHRS and CDR2 YFSETQ come from the germline V gene. This CDR3 spans 16 amino acids. V trimming: 0 bases; J trimming: 2 bases; junction bases outside the gene matches: 4. The CDR3 DNA sequence: TGCGCCAGCAGCTTGGCCGGGGGGGTAGCCTACAATGAGCAGTTCTTC. This gives the protein CASSLAGGVAYNEQFF.

This clone was detected only once. V usage is TRBV9 and J usage is TRBJ1-3, with a weak D call TRBD1 (6 bases). With 4 bases removed from V and 0 bases from J, the gap between germline ends came to 8 bases. Germline V gene lookup returns CDR1 SGDLS and CDR2 YYNGEE. This CDR3 comprises 14 residues. CDR3 in amino acids: CASSPQGSGNTIYF. DNA of the CDR3: TGTGCCAGCAGCCCACAGGGCTCTGGAAACACCATATATTTT.

V usage is TRBV19 and J usage is TRBJ2-3; maybe TRBD1 (6 bases). V was cut by 10 bases and J by 4 bases, with 15 bases left in between. This CDR3 spans 13 amino acids. Germline values: CDR1 LNHDA, CDR2 SQIVND (reference sequence). In DNA, the CDR3 is TGTGCCACCTCACAGGGTTTTTCAGATACGCAGTATTTT. Translating it yields CATSQGFSDTQYF.

This sequence joins TRBV6-1 and TRBJ2-1; 9 bases align to TRBD2. The CDR3 spans 16 residues. The V segment lost 1 base and the J segment 1 base; nucleotides outside the gene matches: 2. Looked up from germline, CDR1 is MNHNS and CDR2 is SASEGT. As DNA, the CDR3 is TGTGCCAGCAGTGAAGAGGCGGGGGGGTCCTACAATGAGCAGTTCTTC. Its protein product is CASSEEAGGSYNEQFF.

V is TRBV5-6 and J is TRBJ1-2; the D gene is possibly TRBD1 (6 bases). The germline CDR1 and CDR2 sequences are SGHDT and YYEEEE. This CDR3 has 13 residues. V was clipped by 4 bases and J by 7 bases, with 14 bases between them. CDR3 nucleotides: TGTGCCAGCAGCCTGGGCGGGGGGCTTGGCTACACCTTC. It encodes CASSLGGGLGYTF.

This clone was counted a single time. This sequence joins TRBV29-1 and TRBJ2-2, with TRBD2 matching 7 bases. CDR3 length equals 15 residues. CDR1 is SQVTM and CDR2 is ANQGSEA in the germline V gene. The V gene end was trimmed by 7 bases and the J gene end by 6 bases; junction bases not matched to a gene: 14. The CDR3 DNA reads as TGCAGCGCCTCGACGGGGAGGGAAGGTTCCGGGGAGCTGTTTTTT. Translated, it gives CSASTGREGSGELFF.

CDR3 DNA: TGTGCCAGCAGCTTAATGAGCGGGGGAGCCAATGAGCAGTTCTTC. It encodes CASSLMSGGANEQFF. This chain links TRBV13 with TRBJ2-1; 8 nucleotides agree with TRBD2. In germline, CDR1 is PRHDT, CDR2 FYEKMQ (reference sequence). The CDR3 consists of 15 residues. The trim removed 2 bases at V and 6 bases at J, leaving 6 bases unmatched.

In DNA form, the CDR3 reads TGTGCCACTAGCCCCCGGGACAGAGGAGATACGCAGTATTTT. Translating gives CATSPRDRGDTQYF. This chain joins TRBV15 and TRBJ2-3, with 7 bases fitting TRBD1. Germline V gene lookup returns CDR1 LNHNV and CDR2 YYDKDF (reference sequence). The CDR3 runs 14 residues. V was pared by 9 bases and J by 5 bases, with 11 bases of the junction left unmatched.

V gene TRBV27 combines with J gene TRBJ2-7, with 8 nucleotides matching TRBD1. Trimming removed 5 bases from V and 6 bases from J; junction bases left unmatched: 15. There are 16 residues in the CDR3. Germline V CDR1 and CDR2: MNHEY, SMNVEV (reference sequence). CDR3: CASSPFQGQGAVEQYF. For the CDR3, the DNA is TGTGCCAGCAGTCCTTTCCAGGGGCAGGGGGCGGTCGAGCAGTACTTC.

The CDR3 region is CASSQEDRGLTNYGYTF. The CDR3 coding sequence is TGTGCCAGCAGCCAAGAAGACAGGGGGCTTACTAACTATGGCTACACCTTC. The chain joins TRBV4-2 to TRBJ1-2; 10 bases match TRBD1. Germline V gene lookup returns CDR1 LGHNA and CDR2 YNFKEQ. The length of the CDR3 is 17 residues. The trim removed 0 bases at V and 0 bases at J, leaving 4 bases unmatched.

The J gene is TRBJ2-2, the V gene TRBV10-2, with D possibly TRBD1 on 6 matching bases. This CDR3 has 15 amino acids. Trimming removed 4 bases from V and 7 bases from J, with 16 bases in between. In germline, CDR1 is WSHSY, CDR2 SAAADI. The CDR3 reads CASSGGGRGNGELFF. CDR3 DNA: TGCGCCAGCAGTGGAGGGGGACGGGGTAACGGGGAGCTGTTTTTT.

J is TRBJ1-2 and V is TRBV4-3, with a possible D match to TRBD1 (6 bases). CDR1 and CDR2 (germline): LGHNA, YSLEER. CDR3 length: 16 residues. V lost 0 bases and J 8 bases, leaving 19 bases between the germline ends. This CDR3 reads CASSQERAGVLGGYTF. CDR3 nucleotide sequence: TGCGCCAGCAGCCAAGAAAGAGCAGGGGTCTTGGGAGGCTACACCTTC.

The chain links TRBV7-8 to TRBJ1-2; a possible D gene is TRBD1 (5 bases). This CDR3 has 13 amino acids. V lost 3 bases and J 6 bases, leaving 11 bases between the germline ends. CDR1 SGHVS and CDR2 FQNEAQ come from the germline V gene. The CDR3 nucleotides read TGTGCCAGCAGCTTCTCCTCAGGGAATGGCTACACCTTC. Its translation is CASSFSSGNGYTF.

In regard to this clone: Other DNA sequences in the same sample also yield this CDR3. The V and J genes are TRBV29-1 and TRBJ2-2; D gene ambiguous. Germline V lookup: CDR1 SQVTM, CDR2 ANQGSEA. This CDR3 is 12 amino acids long. V lost 6 bases and J 4 bases, leaving 9 bases between the germline ends. For the CDR3, the DNA is TGCAGCGTCGGCGGCTTCACCGGGGAGCTGTTTTTT. Encoded protein: CSVGGFTGELFF.

The rearrangement uses TRBV5-5 and TRBJ2-2; the D gene is possibly TRBD1 (5 bases). The CDR3 totals 15 residues. CDR1 is SGHKS, CDR2 YYEKEE, per germline (reference sequence). Trimming shortened V by 0 bases and J by 1 base, and 7 bases separated the two germline ends. CDR3 protein: CASSLGGQNTGELFF. The CDR3 region has the DNA TGTGCCAGCAGCTTGGGGGGCCAGAACACCGGGGAGCTGTTTTTT.

J is TRBJ1-1 and V is TRBV15; 7 bases map to TRBD1. The V gene end was trimmed by 2 bases and the J gene end by 2 bases; junction bases not matched to a gene: 5. Per the germline V gene, CDR1 is LNHNV and CDR2 is YYDKDF (reference sequence). This CDR3 has 15 residues. The CDR3 DNA reads as TGTGCCACCAGCAGATCGGGACAGACTAACACTGAAGCTTTCTTT. Protein: CATSRSGQTNTEAFF.

The chain links TRBV3-1 (or the pseudogene TRBV3-2) to TRBJ2-5; weak D call: TRBD2 (5 bases). Per the germline V gene, CDR1 is LGHDT and CDR2 is YNNKEL (reference sequence). This CDR3 has 14 residues. Between the trimmed V and J ends, which lost 8 bases and 5 bases, there was a span of 18 bases. CDR3 coding DNA: TGTGCCAGCCTACTGGGGAATCGGGATGAGACCCAGTACTTC. Translation gives CASLLGNRDETQYF.

The J gene is TRBJ2-7, the V gene TRBV6-1; D is perhaps TRBD1 (5 bases). Looked up from germline, CDR1 is MNHNS and CDR2 is SASEGT. Trimming pared 1 base from V and 2 bases from J, leaving 9 bases between. The CDR3 sequence is 14 residues long. The CDR3: CASSEVGQTYEQYV. CDR3 nucleotide sequence: TGTGCCAGCAGTGAAGTGGGGCAGACCTACGAGCAGTACGTC.

The chain joins TRBV30 to TRBJ2-2; D possibly corresponds to TRBD1 (6 bases). The V gene's germline CDR1 is GTSNPN and CDR2 SVGIG (reference sequence). This CDR3 has 11 residues. The CDR3 bases are TGTGGGGGACAGAACACCGGGGAGCTGTTTTTT. Translated: CGGQNTGELFF.

The chain has TRBV6-2 or TRBV6-3 and TRBJ2-7; TRBD1 matches at 10 bases. Germline V gene lookup returns CDR1 MNHEY and CDR2 SVGEGT. V dropped 2 bases and J dropped 1; count of bases not matched to a gene: 14. The CDR3 totals 19 residues. The CDR3 nucleotides are TGTGCCAGCAGTTACCCTGTTCCTAAGGACAGGGGGAGTTCCTACGAGCAGTACTTC. Residues: CASSYPVPKDRGSSYEQYF.

This chain uses TRBV6-5 with TRBJ1-6; no clear D gene. The CDR3 contains 15 residues. Between the trimmed V and J ends, which lost 6 bases and 0 bases, there was a span of 9 bases. Germline V gives CDR1 MNHEY, CDR2 SVGAGI. Written as DNA, the CDR3 is TGTGCCAGCAGGCCGACACGCTCCTATAATTCACCCCTCCACTTT. This sequence encodes CASRPTRSYNSPLHF.

The J gene is TRBJ2-1, the V gene TRBV15; D is possibly TRBD2 (5 bases). The V end was cut by 5 bases, the J end by 8 bases, with 7 bases between. In germline, CDR1 is LNHNV, CDR2 YYDKDF (reference sequence). The length of the CDR3 is 11 residues. CDR3 in DNA: TGTGCCACCAGCGAGGGATATGAGCAGTTCTTC. This translates into CATSEGYEQFF.

This clone was seen just once. The chain joins TRBV23-1 to TRBJ2-1, with a tentative D call TRBD2 (7 bases). TRBV23-1 qualifies as an ORF whose function is uncertain. V gave up 5 bases and J gave up 5 bases, with 13 bases separating them. The CDR3 is 14 residues long. This CDR3 reads CASSEGGDNNEQFF. In DNA form, the CDR3 reads TGCGCCAGCAGTGAAGGGGGGGATAACAATGAGCAGTTCTTC.

This sequence joins TRBV19 and TRBJ1-5; a possible D gene is TRBD1 (5 bases). In germline, CDR1 is LNHDA, CDR2 SQIVND (reference sequence). The CDR3 length is 15 residues. The V gene lost 6 bases and the J gene lost 7 bases, with 19 bases spanning the gap. The CDR3 here is CASSTGGGVNQPQHF. CDR3 DNA sequence: TGTGCCAGTAGCACGGGGGGAGGGGTCAACCAGCCCCAGCATTTT. The complete variable domain, with remaining parts taken from reference TRBV19 and TRBJ1-5, reads DGGITQSPKYLFRKEGQNVTLSCEQNLNHDAMYWYRQDPGQGLRLIYYSQIVNDFQKGDIAEGYSVSREKKESFPLTVTSAQKNPTAFYLCASSTGGGVNQPQHFGDGTRLSIL.

The CDR3, as DNA: TGTGCCAGCAGTTTGGGACAGGGGACGAATGGCTACACCTTC. Its translation: CASSLGQGTNGYTF. The rearrangement uses TRBV28 and TRBJ1-2, with 10 positions matching TRBD1. Germline assignment: CDR1 MDHEN and CDR2 SYDVKM. The J segment lost 6 bases and the V segment lost 3 bases, leaving 4 bases of the junction unmatched. The CDR3 has 14 residues.

J is TRBJ1-6 and V is TRBV6-1; D gene uncertain. The CDR3 is 13 residues long. Looked up from germline, CDR1 is MNHNS and CDR2 is SASEGT. V lost 2 bases and J lost 4, with 3 bases in between. Here the CDR3 reads CASSERYNSPLHF. CDR3 DNA sequence: TGTGCCAGCAGTGAACGGTATAATTCACCCCTCCACTTT.

This chain connects TRBV14 to TRBJ2-3; D perhaps matches TRBD2 (7 bases). Germline V gene data show CDR1 as SGHDN and CDR2 as FVKESK. This CDR3 has 16 residues. Trimming shortened V by 4 bases and J by 0 bases, and 14 bases separated the two germline ends. CDR3: CASSPWGGLSTDTQYF. The DNA of the CDR3 is TGTGCCAGCAGCCCGTGGGGGGGCCTTAGCACAGATACGCAGTATTTT.

The chain uses TRBV24-1 and TRBJ1-5; TRBD1 matches at 7 bases. The CDR3 sequence is 13 residues long. The V and J ends lost 7 bases and 3 bases, in that order; junction bases with no gene match: 2. CDR1 is KGHDR, CDR2 SFDVKD, per germline. The CDR3: CATRQGNNQPQHF. The CDR3 coding sequence is TGTGCCACCAGACAGGGGAACAATCAGCCCCAGCATTTT.